This TCR beta chain was recovered during a study of graft-versus-host responses after intestinal transplantation. At the level of the study: Multivisceral, liver-intestinal, or isolated intestinal transplants were given to recipients.

Method: immunoSEQ multiplex PCR; TCRdb's copy keeps in-frame clones and lacks some. Among about 88,000 clones, more than 85% were seen once, and the ten largest hold 0.35%. A note on this clone: The antigen is undetermined.

The origin of this receptor is a human donor who was the organ donor for an intestinal transplant. The sample consisted of unstimulated CD4+ T cells sorted from spleen or lymph node cells, taken before transplant.

The CDR3 nucleotides read TGTGCCAGCAGCCGAACTACAGGGGGAAACACCATATATTTT. Protein product: CASSRTTGGNTIYF. This chain uses TRBV6-1 with TRBJ1-3, with a possible D match to TRBD1 (6 bases). With 6 bases removed from V and 4 bases from J, the gap between germline ends came to 13 bases. CDR3 length: 14 amino acids. Germline-derived CDR1 and CDR2 are MNHNS and SASEGT.